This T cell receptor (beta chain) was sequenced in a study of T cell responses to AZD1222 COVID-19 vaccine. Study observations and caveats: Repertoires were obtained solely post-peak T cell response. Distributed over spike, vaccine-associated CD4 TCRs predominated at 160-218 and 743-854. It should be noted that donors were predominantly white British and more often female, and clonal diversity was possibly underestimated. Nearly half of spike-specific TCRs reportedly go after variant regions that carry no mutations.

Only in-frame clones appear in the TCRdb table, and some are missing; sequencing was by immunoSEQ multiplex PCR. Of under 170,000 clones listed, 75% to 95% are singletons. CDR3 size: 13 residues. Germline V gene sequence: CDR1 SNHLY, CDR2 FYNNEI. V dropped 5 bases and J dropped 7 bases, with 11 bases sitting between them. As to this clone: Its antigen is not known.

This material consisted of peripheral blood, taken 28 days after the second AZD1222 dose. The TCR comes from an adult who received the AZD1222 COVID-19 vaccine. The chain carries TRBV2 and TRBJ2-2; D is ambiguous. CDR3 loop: CASSLDRGGELFF. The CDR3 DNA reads TGTGCCAGCAGTCTAGACCGCGGCGGGGAGCTGTTTTTT.